This TCR beta chain was documented in a study of metastatic and nonmetastatic thyroid tumors. In germline, CDR1 is DFQATT, CDR2 SNEGSKA (reference sequence). Trimming cost V 5 bases and J 6 bases, with 18 bases left between them. This CDR3 is 14 amino acids long. MiXCR reprocessed the PCR reads for TCRdb. The sample holds about 32,000 clones; approximately 25% are singletons and the top ten take 9.2%. Each patient went into thyroid surgery without having received any treatment. Sequencing was performed on blood. The chain joins TRBV20-1 to TRBJ2-3; D possibly corresponds to TRBD1 (6 bases). The receptor comes from a female donor with papillary thyroid cancer or a benign thyroid nodule (not recorded which). Some clones in this sample may be carry-over from other donors' samples. CDR3 sequence (DNA): TGCAGTGCTCCTAACAGGGATTTCATGGATACGCAGTATTTT. Translated: CSAPNRDFMDTQYF.